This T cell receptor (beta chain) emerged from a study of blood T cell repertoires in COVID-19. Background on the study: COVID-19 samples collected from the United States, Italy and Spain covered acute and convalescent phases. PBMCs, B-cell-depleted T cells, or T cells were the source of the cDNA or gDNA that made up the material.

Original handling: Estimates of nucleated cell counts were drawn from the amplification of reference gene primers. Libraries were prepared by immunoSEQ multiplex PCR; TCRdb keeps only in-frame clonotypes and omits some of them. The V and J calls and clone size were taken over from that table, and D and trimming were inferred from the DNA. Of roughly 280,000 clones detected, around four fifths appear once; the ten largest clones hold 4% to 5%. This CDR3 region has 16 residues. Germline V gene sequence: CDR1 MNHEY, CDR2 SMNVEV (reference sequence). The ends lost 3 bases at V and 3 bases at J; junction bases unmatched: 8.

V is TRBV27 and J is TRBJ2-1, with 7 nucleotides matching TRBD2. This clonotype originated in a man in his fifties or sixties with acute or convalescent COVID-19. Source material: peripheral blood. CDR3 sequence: CASSFGLGGGYNEQFF. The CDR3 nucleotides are TGTGCCAGCAGTTTTGGATTGGGGGGGGGCTACAATGAGCAGTTCTTC.